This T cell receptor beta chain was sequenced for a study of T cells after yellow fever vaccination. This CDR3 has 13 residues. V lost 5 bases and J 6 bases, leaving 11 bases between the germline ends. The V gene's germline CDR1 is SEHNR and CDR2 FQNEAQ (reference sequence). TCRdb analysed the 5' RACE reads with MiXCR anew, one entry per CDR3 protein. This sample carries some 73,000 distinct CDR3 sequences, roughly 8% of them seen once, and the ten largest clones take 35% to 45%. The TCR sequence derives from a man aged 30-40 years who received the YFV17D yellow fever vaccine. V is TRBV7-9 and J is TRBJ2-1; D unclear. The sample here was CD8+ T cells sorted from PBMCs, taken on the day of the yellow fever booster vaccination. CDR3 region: CASSARRTNEQFF. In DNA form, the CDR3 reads TGTGCCAGCAGCGCCCGGCGGACCAATGAGCAGTTCTTC. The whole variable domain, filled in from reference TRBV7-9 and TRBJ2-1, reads DTGVSQNPRHKITKRGQNVTFRCDPISEHNRLYWYRQTLGQGPEFLTYFQNEAQLEKSRLLSDRFSAERPKGSFSTLEIQRTEQGDSAMYLCASSARRTNEQFFGPGTRLTVL.